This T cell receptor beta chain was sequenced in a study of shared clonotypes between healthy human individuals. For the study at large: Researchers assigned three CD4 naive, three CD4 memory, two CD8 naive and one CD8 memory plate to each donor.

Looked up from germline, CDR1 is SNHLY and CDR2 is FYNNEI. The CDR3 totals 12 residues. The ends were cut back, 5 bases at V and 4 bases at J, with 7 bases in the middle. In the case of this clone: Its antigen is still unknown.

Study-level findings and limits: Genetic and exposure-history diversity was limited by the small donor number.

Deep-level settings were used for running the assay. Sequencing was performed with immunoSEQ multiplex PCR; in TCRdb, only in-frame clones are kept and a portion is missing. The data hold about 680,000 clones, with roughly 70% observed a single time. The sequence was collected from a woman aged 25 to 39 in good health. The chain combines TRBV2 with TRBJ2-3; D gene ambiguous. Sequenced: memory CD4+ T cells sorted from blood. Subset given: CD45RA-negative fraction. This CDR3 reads CASSKGSDTQYF. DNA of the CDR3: TGTGCCAGCAGTAAAGGGTCAGATACGCAGTATTTT. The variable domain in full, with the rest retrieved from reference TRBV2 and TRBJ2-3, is EPEVTQTPSHQVTQMGQEVILRCVPISNHLYFYWYRQILGQKVEFLVSFYNNEISEKSEIFDDQFSVERPDGSNFTLKIRSTKLEDSAMYFCASSKGSDTQYFGPGTRLTVL.